A selection of T cell receptor beta chains follows, all from one sample in a study of shared clonotypes between healthy human individuals. Data came from immunoSEQ multiplex PCR; TCRdb stores just in-frame clones and leaves some out. The repertoire holds more than 1,200,000 clones, 97% to 99% seen once, with under 0.45% in the top ten. The sequenced sample was naive CD4+ T cells sorted from blood. The receptors shown here come from a man aged 30 to 39 in good health. The CDR3 runs from the conserved cysteine through the conserved F or W. Fields, in order: D gene, V gene, clone size, J gene, CDR3 protein, CDR3 DNA. A D gene is named only where the DNA matches it firmly. Clone size, where shown, is once, few, many, or a class for clones that have expanded.

>-|TRBV28|-|TRBJ1-4
CASSLTGGELFF
TGTGCCAGCAGTTTAACGGGGGGGGAACTGTTTTTT
>-|TRBV28|once|TRBJ2-1
CASSLTSSNEQFF
TGTGCCAGCAGTTTAACTAGCAGCAATGAGCAGTTCTTC
>-|TRBV5-4|-|TRBJ2-2
CASSPRADQGTGELFF
TGTGCCAGCAGCCCCCGAGCGGACCAGGGGACCGGGGAGCTGTTTTTT
>TRBD1|TRBV19|-|TRBJ1-1
CASSTAGTGGSAFF
TGTGCCAGTAGTACAGCCGGGACAGGGGGCAGCGCTTTCTTT
>-|TRBV2|-|TRBJ1-4
CASSFDRRDEKLFF
TGTGCCAGCAGTTTCGACAGGAGGGATGAAAAACTGTTTTTT
>TRBD1|TRBV2|-|TRBJ2-7
CASSSGQGATYEQYF
TGTGCCAGCAGTTCGGGACAGGGGGCTACCTACGAGCAGTACTTC
>TRBD2|TRBV5-4|-|TRBJ2-7
CASSLDRGRIHEQYF
TGTGCCAGCAGCTTGGATCGCGGGAGAATCCACGAGCAGTACTTC
>-|TRBV12-5|-|TRBJ2-3
CASGLGGNHFTDTQYF
TGTGCTAGTGGCCTTGGGGGGAACCACTTCACAGATACGCAGTATTTT
>TRBD2|TRBV28|-|TRBJ2-1
CASRLAGGPLGYNEQFF
TGTGCCAGCAGGCTAGCGGGAGGGCCCTTGGGTTACAATGAGCAGTTCTTC
>-|TRBV10-2|-|TRBJ1-2
CASSEAGPPYGYTF
TGCGCCAGCAGTGAGGCCGGGCCGCCCTATGGCTACACCTTC
>-|TRBV28|-|TRBJ2-7
CASSSVTPYEQYF
TGTGCCAGCAGTAGTGTTACACCCTACGAGCAGTACTTC
>-|TRBV7-8|-|TRBJ2-1
CASSLASNEQFF
TGTGCCAGCAGCTTAGCTAGTAATGAGCAGTTCTTC
>TRBD1|TRBV29-1|-|TRBJ1-4
CSARPGTGAEKLFF
TGCAGCGCCCGCCCCGGGACAGGGGCTGAAAAACTGTTTTTT
>TRBD2|TRBV5-1|-|TRBJ2-7
CASSSGLAGGISGEQYF
TGCGCCAGCAGCTCGGGACTAGCGGGAGGAATATCGGGCGAGCAGTACTTC
>TRBD2|TRBV7-8|-|TRBJ2-7
CASSPRREGYEQYF
TGTGCCAGCAGCCCCAGGCGGGAGGGTTACGAGCAGTACTTC
>-|TRBV6-1|-|TRBJ1-2
CASSQTGYYGYTF
TGTGCCAGCAGCCAAACAGGGTACTATGGCTACACCTTC
>-|TRBV4-3|-|TRBJ2-7
CASSQDFNFRDNYEQYF
TGCGCCAGCAGCCAAGATTTCAATTTCCGGGATAACTACGAGCAGTACTTC
>-|TRBV5-1|-|TRBJ2-3
CASSGYTDTQYF
TGCGCCAGCAGTGGCTACACAGATACGCAGTATTTT
>TRBD2|TRBV27|-|TRBJ2-1
CASSSVPLAGAVANEQFF
TGTGCCAGCAGTTCGGTCCCATTGGCGGGAGCGGTTGCGAATGAGCAGTTCTTC
>TRBD1|TRBV4-1|-|TRBJ2-7
CASSRDDRTGGREQYF
TGCGCCAGCAGCCGTGACGACAGGACAGGGGGGCGGGAGCAGTACTTC
>-|TRBV6-5|once|TRBJ2-1
CASRWTEDNEQFF
TGTGCCAGCCGGTGGACAGAGGACAATGAGCAGTTCTTC
>-|TRBV7-8|-|TRBJ1-5
CASSLVQGLGGQPQHF
TGTGCCAGCAGCTTAGTGCAGGGGTTGGGGGGCCAGCCCCAGCATTTT
>TRBD2|TRBV6-6|-|TRBJ2-7
CASSYRAGGYEQYF
TGTGCCAGCAGTTACCGGGCGGGAGGGTACGAGCAGTACTTC
>TRBD1|TRBV14|-|TRBJ1-1
CASSPWDSPENTEAFF
TGTGCCAGCAGCCCTTGGGACAGCCCAGAGAACACTGAAGCTTTCTTT
>-|TRBV5-1|-|TRBJ2-3
CASSLIALTSTDTQYF
TGCGCCAGCAGCTTAATAGCGCTTACTAGCACAGATACGCAGTATTTT
>-|TRBV20-1|-|TRBJ2-2
CSLKRAGELFF
TGCAGCTTAAAACGAGCCGGGGAGCTGTTTTTT
>TRBD2|TRBV10-2|-|TRBJ2-1
CASSERKGLAGEIHEQFF
TGCGCCAGCAGTGAGAGGAAGGGACTAGCGGGAGAGATTCATGAGCAGTTCTTC
>-|TRBV5-1|-|TRBJ1-1
CASSGHSNTEAFF
TGCGCCAGCTCGGGTCATTCGAACACTGAAGCTTTCTTT
>TRBD1|TRBV11-2|-|TRBJ1-1
CASSARGRMNTEAFF
TGTGCCAGCAGCGCAAGGGGGCGAATGAACACTGAAGCTTTCTTT
>TRBD2|TRBV5-1|once|TRBJ2-3
CASSSGLAGATDTQYF
TGCGCCAGCAGCTCGGGACTAGCGGGAGCCACAGATACGCAGTATTTT
>TRBD2|TRBV9|-|TRBJ2-1
CASSDHSGSPYNEQFF
TGTGCCAGCAGCGATCATAGCGGGAGTCCCTACAATGAGCAGTTCTTC
>-|TRBV14|-|TRBJ2-1
CASSHGSYNEQFF
TGTGCCAGCAGCCACGGGAGCTACAATGAGCAGTTCTTC
>TRBD2|TRBV5-4|-|TRBJ2-2
CASSPLAGGLNTGELFF
TGTGCCAGCAGCCCGCTAGCGGGAGGACTGAACACCGGGGAGCTGTTTTTT
>-|TRBV7-2|-|TRBJ2-3
CASSSGRQRGTQYF
TGTGCCAGCAGCTCCGGGCGCCAGAGGGGCACGCAGTATTTT
>-|TRBV10-3|-|TRBJ2-7
CAIGRHSGSYEQYF
TGTGCCATCGGAAGGCATAGCGGCTCCTACGAGCAGTACTTC
>-|TRBV6-1|-|TRBJ2-7
CASSESLGWSSYEQYF
TGTGCCAGCAGTGAATCTCTAGGGTGGAGCTCCTACGAGCAGTACTTC
>TRBD2|TRBV7-6|-|TRBJ2-2
CASSLRTSGRGNTGELFF
TGTGCCAGCAGCCTCCGGACTAGCGGGAGGGGTAATACCGGGGAGCTGTTTTTT
>-|TRBV28|-|TRBJ2-2
CASRGIGQPITNTGELFF
TGTGCCAGCAGGGGTATAGGACAGCCGATCACGAACACCGGGGAGCTGTTTTTT
>-|TRBV6-6|-|TRBJ1-2
CASSRTDYGYTF
TGTGCCAGCAGCAGGACAGACTATGGCTACACCTTC
>TRBD1|TRBV11-2|-|TRBJ2-7
CASSPSGTGSYEQYF
TGTGCCAGCAGCCCCAGCGGGACAGGGTCCTACGAGCAGTACTTC
>-|TRBV2|-|TRBJ2-7
CATRREGPGTYEQYF
TGTGCCACCCGCAGAGAGGGACCGGGCACCTACGAGCAGTACTTC
>-|TRBV7-2|-|TRBJ2-1
CASSLRVVYNEQFF
TGTGCCAGCAGCTTAAGGGTTGTTTACAATGAGCAGTTCTTC
>-|TRBV7-2|-|TRBJ2-3
CASSLGPLNTQYF
TGTGCCAGCAGCCTGGGACCCCTTAATACGCAGTATTTT
>TRBD1|TRBV9|-|TRBJ2-5
CASSRDRGREETQYF
TGTGCCAGCAGCCGGGACAGGGGCCGGGAAGAGACCCAGTACTTC
>-|TRBV9|-|TRBJ2-7
CASSVDPPGEQYF
TGTGCCAGCAGCGTAGACCCACCGGGTGAGCAGTACTTC
>TRBD1|TRBV28|-|TRBJ1-1
CASSTHRQGARGTEAFF
TGTGCCAGCAGTACCCATCGACAGGGGGCGCGCGGTACTGAAGCTTTCTTT
>-|TRBV28|-|TRBJ2-1
CASSLHSRLYNEQFF
TGTGCCAGCAGTTTACACAGTCGACTCTACAATGAGCAGTTCTTC
>-|TRBV7-9|once|TRBJ1-1
CASSPEAFF
TGTGCCAGCAGCCCCGAAGCTTTCTTT
>TRBD2|TRBV28|-|TRBJ2-1
CASSSLLAGDWNEQFF
TGTGCCAGCAGTTCATTACTAGCGGGAGACTGGAATGAGCAGTTCTTC
>TRBD2|TRBV18|-|TRBJ2-1
CASSPAGAYNEQFF
TGTGCCAGCTCACCAGCGGGAGCCTACAATGAGCAGTTCTTC
>-|TRBV2|-|TRBJ2-4
CASGRLAKNIQYF
TGTGCCAGCGGACGGTTAGCCAAAAACATTCAGTACTTC
>-|TRBV27|-|TRBJ2-7
CASSLGQGQVYEQYF
TGTGCCAGCAGTTTAGGTCAGGGACAAGTTTACGAGCAGTACTTC
>-|TRBV19|-|TRBJ2-2
CASSKGGGANTGELFF
TGTGCCAGTAGTAAAGGGGGAGGCGCGAACACCGGGGAGCTGTTTTTT
>TRBD2|TRBV13|-|TRBJ2-3
CASSAGLAGEWVTDTQYF
TGTGCCAGCAGCGCGGGACTAGCGGGAGAGTGGGTCACAGATACGCAGTATTTT